A single sample is the source of the 27 T cell receptor beta chains below, sequenced in a study of CD8 T cells in Susac syndrome. Random hexamers were used to reverse transcribe roughly 0.45 to 1 ug of RNA. TCRdb re-called the immunoSEQ multiplex PCR reads through MiXCR, storing one row per CDR3 protein. This table has roughly 75,000 distinct CDR3 sequences, roughly 93% appearing once. The specimen was CD4+ T cells from PBMCs. These receptor sequences come from a human donor with Susac syndrome.

Only a few counts were recorded for this clonotype. V is TRBV7-2 and J is TRBJ2-3; D remains unclear. The CDR3 extends over 14 amino acids. V was shortened by 3 bases and J by 6 bases, with 13 bases between the two germline ends. Germline CDR1 reads SGHTA; CDR2 reads FQGNSA. CDR3 bases: TGTGCCAGCAGCTTGGGGTCCACGAGGGATACGCAGTATTTT. Protein sequence: CASSLGSTRDTQYF. The complete variable domain, with remaining parts taken from reference TRBV7-2 and TRBJ2-3, reads GAGVSQSPSNKVTEKGKDVELRCDPISGHTALYWYRQSLGQGLEFLIYFQGNSAPDKSGLPSDRFSAERTGGSVSTLTIQRTQQEDSAVYLCASSLGSTRDTQYFGPGTRLTVL.

CDR3 DNA sequence: TGTGCAACGCGTAGCGGGTCTTTGACCACAGATACGCAGTATTTT. Amino acid sequence: CATRSGSLTTDTQYF. This chain links TRBV12-3 or TRBV12-4 with TRBJ2-3; 7 nucleotides line up with TRBD2. CDR3 length: 15 amino acids.

The rearrangement uses TRBV19 and TRBJ2-5; the D call may be TRBD1 or TRBD2 (5 bases each). The CDR3 is 15 amino acids. Deletions cut 4 bases from V and 1 base from J, with 13 bases between. CDR1 and CDR2 (germline): LNHDA, SQIVND (reference sequence). The CDR3 nucleotides are TGTGCCAGTAGTACCTCCTCCGGGACCCAAGAGACCCAGTACTTC. Amino acid sequence: CASSTSSGTQETQYF.

The chain carries TRBV5-6 and TRBJ2-1, with TRBD2 matching 14 bases. CDR3 size: 18 residues. V lost 0 bases to trimming and J lost 2 bases; unmatched junction nucleotides: 4. Germline V gene sequence: CDR1 SGHDT, CDR2 YYEEEE. CDR3 DNA sequence: TGTGCCAGCAGCTTGGGACTAGCGGGGGGGACCCCCTACAATGAGCAGTTCTTC. This sequence encodes CASSLGLAGGTPYNEQFF. The full variable domain, completed using reference TRBV5-6 and TRBJ2-1, is DAGVTQSPTHLIKTRGQQVTLRCSPKSGHDTVSWYQQALGQGPQFIFQYYEEEERQRGNFPDRFSGHQFPNYSSELNVNALLLGDSALYLCASSLGLAGGTPYNEQFFGPGTRLTVL.

The count of this clonotype is one. The rearrangement uses TRBV6-6 and TRBJ2-7, with 8 bases fitting TRBD2. CDR1 and CDR2 (germline): MNHNY, SVGAGI (reference sequence). CDR3 length: 16 amino acids. V trimming: 6 bases; J trimming: 7 bases; junction bases outside the gene matches: 17. CDR3 protein: CASRPPSGTSYREQYF. For the CDR3, the DNA is TGTGCCAGCAGGCCCCCCTCCGGGACTAGTTATCGTGAGCAGTACTTC.

The chain couples TRBV18 to TRBJ1-4; the D is unclear. CDR3 size: 13 residues. Trimming stripped 5 bases from V and 7 bases from J, with 11 bases between. Germline assignment: CDR1 KGHSH and CDR2 LQKENI. This chain's CDR3 is CASSSEGSEKLFF. In DNA form, the CDR3 reads TGTGCCAGCTCATCGGAAGGGAGTGAAAAACTGTTTTTT.

The rearrangement links TRBV27 to TRBJ2-4; 8 bases agree with TRBD2. The J segment lost 3 bases and the V segment lost 8 bases, leaving 9 bases of the junction unmatched. The CDR3 contains 15 residues. Germline V gene sequence: CDR1 MNHEY, CDR2 SMNVEV (reference sequence). As DNA, the CDR3 is TGTGCCAGCCGCGGACTAGCCCCCGACAAAAACATTCAGTACTTC. Protein sequence: CASRGLAPDKNIQYF.

The V call is TRBV14, the J call TRBJ2-7, with D unclear. Germline V CDR1 and CDR2: SGHDN, FVKESK. The length of the CDR3 is 8 residues. The CDR3 loop is CETYEQYF. The CDR3 DNA is TGTGAAACCTACGAGCAGTACTTC.

This rearrangement joins TRBV3-1 to TRBJ2-2, with unresolved D. V lost 0 bases and J 5 bases, leaving 7 bases between the germline ends. Germline assignment: CDR1 LGHDT and CDR2 YNNKEL (reference sequence). CDR3 length: 14 residues. The CDR3 DNA is TGTGCCAGCAGCCAAGATCATTTTACCGGGGAGCTGTTTTTT. Translating gives CASSQDHFTGELFF.

Comments on this clonotype: A read error may account for a junction end that differs from germline. The V and J genes are TRBV5-4 and TRBJ2-7; tentatively, D is TRBD1 (5 bases). The germline CDR1 and CDR2 sequences are SGHNT and YYREEE (reference sequence). This CDR3 is built from 13 residues. As DNA, the CDR3 is TGTGTCAGCCAACAGGATAATCGCGACGAGCAGTACTTC. Its protein product is CVSQQDNRDEQYF.

The chain employs TRBV5-4 and TRBJ2-4, with D perhaps matching TRBD1 (7 bases). This CDR3 is built from 18 residues. V gave up 0 bases and J gave up 0 bases, with 16 bases separating them. Germline values: CDR1 SGHNT, CDR2 YYREEE (reference sequence). CDR3 in amino acids: CASSLGQGLTLAKNIQYF. CDR3 sequence (DNA): TGTGCCAGCAGCTTGGGACAGGGACTTACCCTAGCCAAAAACATTCAGTACTTC.

V is TRBV21-1 and J is TRBJ2-2; the DNA was not compared with TRBD1, the D call given in the table. TRBV21-1 is shown as a pseudogene. This CDR3 is 14 amino acids long. The CDR3 coding sequence is TGTGCCAGCAGCACCAAGACAGACACCGGGGAGCTGTTTTTT. It codes for CASSTKTDTGELFF.

The J gene is TRBJ1-1, the V gene TRBV4-1, with no clear D. The germline V gene encodes CDR1 MGHRA and CDR2 YSYEKL. There are 14 residues in the CDR3. V lost 1 base to trimming and J lost 1 base, with 7 bases between them. CDR3 in DNA: TGCGCCAGCAGCCAAGTATACAGGAACACTGAAGCTTTCTTT. Its protein product is CASSQVYRNTEAFF.

The rearrangement uses TRBV20-1 and TRBJ1-5, with D possibly TRBD1 on 6 matching bases. The CDR3 is 17 amino acids. Germline V gene lookup returns CDR1 DFQATT and CDR2 SNEGSKA (reference sequence). The germline V and J ends were trimmed by 1 base and 2 bases, with 18 bases remaining between them. The CDR3 DNA is TGCAGTGCTAGAGGTTGGGCAGGGGCGAAAGGCAATCAGCCCCAGCATTTT. It codes for CSARGWAGAKGNQPQHF.

CDR3 in DNA: TGTGCCAGCTCACCGCCTAGCGGAGGGAACACCGGGGAGCTGTTTTTT. Its translation is CASSPPSGGNTGELFF. This chain joins TRBV18 and TRBJ2-2; 7 nucleotides align to TRBD2. The length of the CDR3 is 16 residues. The germline V gene encodes CDR1 KGHSH and CDR2 LQKENI. V was pared by 3 bases and J by 1 base, with 5 bases of the junction left unmatched.

The chain combines TRBV29-1 with TRBJ2-2; D possibly uses TRBD1 or TRBD2 (6 bases each). Per the germline V gene, CDR1 is SQVTM and CDR2 is ANQGSEA. V was trimmed by 1 base and J by 9 bases, leaving 12 bases between them. The CDR3 covers 13 residues. CDR3 region: CSVEGGASRELFF. The CDR3, as DNA: TGCAGCGTTGAAGGGGGGGCCTCTCGGGAGCTGTTTTTT.

This sequence joins TRBV4-3 and TRBJ2-5; no definite D call. Trimming cost V 4 bases and J 2 bases, with 11 bases left between them. Germline V gene data show CDR1 as LGHNA and CDR2 as YSLEER. This CDR3 spans 14 amino acids. CDR3: CASSRQVRQETQYF. The CDR3 DNA reads as TGCGCCAGCAGCCGGCAGGTTAGGCAAGAGACCCAGTACTTC.

V is TRBV7-3 and J is TRBJ2-5; 8 nucleotides align to TRBD1. The CDR3 covers 14 residues. The ends lost 5 bases at V and 5 bases at J; junction bases unmatched: 7. Per the germline V gene, CDR1 is SGHTA and CDR2 is FQGTGA. The CDR3 sequence is CASSPGQGGETQYF. CDR3 sequence (DNA): TGTGCCAGCAGCCCCGGACAGGGTGGTGAGACCCAGTACTTC.

V gene TRBV5-6 combines with J gene TRBJ2-7; D unresolved. CDR1 SGHDT and CDR2 YYEEEE come from the germline V gene. V was cut by 4 bases and J by 10 bases, with 18 bases left in between. This CDR3 has 13 amino acids. The CDR3 DNA sequence: TGTGCCAGCAGCACCGGAATTCCCCAGAGCCAGTACTTC. Translated: CASSTGIPQSQYF.

This chain joins TRBV14 and TRBJ1-6; a possible D gene is TRBD1 (5 bases). Between the trimmed V and J ends, which lost 0 bases and 6 bases, there was a span of 6 bases. Per germline, CDR1 SGHDN and CDR2 FVKESK. The CDR3 covers 14 residues. The CDR3 region has the DNA TGTGCCAGCAGCCAAGACAGGGTTAATTCACCCCTCCACTTT. It specifies CASSQDRVNSPLHF.

This chain links TRBV4-1 with TRBJ2-5; 7 bases map to TRBD2. Germline CDR1 MGHRA, CDR2 YSYEKL. The CDR3 is 15 amino acids. Unmatched junction bases numbered 5, after V lost 0 bases and J lost 4 bases. The CDR3 sequence is CASSQDIKRGETQYF. As DNA, the CDR3 is TGCGCCAGCAGCCAAGATATCAAGCGGGGAGAGACCCAGTACTTC.

The chain recombines TRBV5-1 with TRBJ2-3; TRBD1 might be the D (5 bases). V was pared by 4 bases and J by 0 bases, with 12 bases between. Germline V gene data show CDR1 as SGHRS and CDR2 as YFSETQ. This CDR3 comprises 15 residues. CDR3 DNA sequence: TGCGCCAGCAGCCCCCGCCAGGGCAGCACAGATACGCAGTATTTT. Translating it yields CASSPRQGSTDTQYF.

The V call is TRBV4-1, the J call TRBJ1-3; D not resolved. Trimming cost V 1 base and J 6 bases, with 10 bases left between them. The CDR3 is 14 residues long. The germline CDR1 and CDR2 sequences are MGHRA and YSYEKL. CDR3 residues: CASSQVPGENTIYF. The CDR3 coding sequence is TGCGCCAGCAGCCAAGTTCCCGGGGAAAACACCATATATTTT.

This chain connects TRBV12-3 or TRBV12-4 to TRBJ1-5; TRBD1 matches 10 bases. J lost 0 bases, V lost 7 bases, and 6 bases had no gene match. This CDR3 spans 16 amino acids. The CDR3 is CASTRDRGYSNQPQHF. The CDR3 DNA sequence: TGTGCCAGCACCAGGGACAGGGGATATAGCAATCAGCCCCAGCATTTT.

The chain has TRBV2 and TRBJ1-1; the D gene is possibly TRBD1 (5 bases). This CDR3 spans 14 amino acids. Trimming left V 4 bases short and J 1 base short, with 10 bases between. Germline values: CDR1 SNHLY, CDR2 FYNNEI. The CDR3 reads CASSGDSKNTEAFF. The CDR3 DNA reads TGTGCCAGCAGTGGCGACAGTAAGAACACTGAAGCTTTCTTT.

The chain links TRBV2 to TRBJ1-1; D possibly corresponds to TRBD1 (5 bases). V lost 6 bases, J lost 2 bases, and 13 bases lay in between. The CDR3 spans 14 residues. From germline, CDR1 is SNHLY and CDR2 FYNNEI. The CDR3 DNA is TGTGCCAGCAGCCCACAGGCGTTAAACACTGAAGCTTTCTTT. It translates to CASSPQALNTEAFF.

On this clonotype itself: Compared with germline, one end of the junction differs, possibly owing to a read error. The rearrangement uses TRBV2 and TRBJ1-5, with no clear D. Per the germline V gene, CDR1 is SNHLY and CDR2 is FYNNEI. This CDR3 is 15 amino acids long. CDR3 nucleotides: TGTGCCAGCAGTGAATCCGGAAGTGGCAATCAACCCCAGCATTTT. It specifies CASSESGSGNQPQHF.